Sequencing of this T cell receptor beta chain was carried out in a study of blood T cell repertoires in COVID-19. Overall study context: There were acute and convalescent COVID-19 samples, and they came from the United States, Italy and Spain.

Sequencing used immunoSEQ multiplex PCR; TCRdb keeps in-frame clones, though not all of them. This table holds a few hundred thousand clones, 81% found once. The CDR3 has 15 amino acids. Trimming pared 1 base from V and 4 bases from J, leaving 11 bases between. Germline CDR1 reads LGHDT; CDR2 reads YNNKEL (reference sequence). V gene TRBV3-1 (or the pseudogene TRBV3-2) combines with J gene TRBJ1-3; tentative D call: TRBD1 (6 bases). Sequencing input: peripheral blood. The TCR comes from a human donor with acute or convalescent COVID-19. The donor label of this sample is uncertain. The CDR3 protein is CASSQGGGPGNTIYF. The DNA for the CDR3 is TGTGCCAGCAGCCAAGGGGGGGGGCCCGGAAACACCATATATTTT.